The 31 T cell receptor beta chains below all came from one sample that was sequenced in a study of blood T cell repertoires in COVID-19. Produced via immunoSEQ multiplex PCR; TCRdb's table is partial and in-frame only. The data contain about 130,000 clones, 85% to 90% of them singletons. Sequences were obtained from peripheral blood. Receptors were obtained from a man aged 55 to 70 with COVID-19, enrolled during active disease.

The chain has TRBV7-2 and TRBJ1-5, with 8 bases that match TRBD1. CDR1 SGHTA and CDR2 FQGNSA come from the germline V gene. V was pared by 7 bases and J by 6 bases, with 5 bases of the junction left unmatched. The CDR3 consists of 13 residues. DNA for the CDR3: TGTGCCAGCAACGCAGGGGGCTCTCAGCCCCAGCATTTT. Encoded protein: CASNAGGSQPQHF.

The chain links TRBV6-1 to TRBJ1-1; 11 bases map to TRBD1. The CDR3 totals 15 residues. CDR1 is MNHNS and CDR2 is SASEGT in the germline V gene. J gave up 6 bases and V 0 bases, and 3 bases lay outside the gene matches. The CDR3 region is CASSEAGQGEAEAFF. Written as DNA, the CDR3 is TGTGCCAGCAGTGAAGCGGGACAGGGGGAGGCTGAAGCTTTCTTT.

The chain combines TRBV18 with TRBJ2-3; D might be TRBD1 (7 bases). V lost 0 bases and J lost 3, with 13 bases in between. Germline CDR1 reads KGHSH; CDR2 reads LQKENI. The CDR3 is 16 residues long. CDR3 bases: TGTGCCAGCTCACCACCGGCAGGGGGGACGACAGATACGCAGTATTTT. Protein product: CASSPPAGGTTDTQYF.

V usage is TRBV4-2 and J usage is TRBJ1-5, with a weak D call TRBD1 (5 bases). The germline V gene has CDR1 LGHNA and CDR2 YNFKEQ. CDR3 size: 16 residues. The V gene lost 4 bases and the J gene lost 4 bases, with 17 bases spanning the gap. The CDR3 region is CASSPWRGIGNQPQHF. In DNA form, the CDR3 reads TGTGCCAGCAGCCCATGGAGGGGTATTGGGAATCAGCCCCAGCATTTT.

This clone was recorded once. This chain joins TRBV7-8 and TRBJ2-5, with 8 bases matching TRBD2. The germline V gene has CDR1 SGHVS and CDR2 FQNEAQ. This CDR3 comprises 17 residues. V lost 5 bases, J lost 1 base, and 12 bases stayed unmatched. DNA of the CDR3: TGTGCCAGCAGCGACCCCCTAGCGGGTGGCCTCCAAGAGACCCAGTACTTC. This codes for CASSDPLAGGLQETQYF.

The gene calls are TRBV5-4 and TRBJ2-7, with 8 bases identical to TRBD1. Per germline, CDR1 SGHNT and CDR2 YYREEE (reference sequence). The CDR3 length is 13 residues. Trimming took 10 bases from V and 5 from J; bases not matched to a gene: 11. The CDR3 sequence is CAGRQDRANEQYF. The DNA of the CDR3 is TGTGCCGGAAGACAGGACAGGGCCAACGAGCAGTACTTC.

This chain joins TRBV7-9 and TRBJ2-3; TRBD1 agrees at 7 bases. CDR3 length: 16 residues. Germline V gene lookup returns CDR1 SEHNR and CDR2 FQNEAQ (reference sequence). J lost 0 bases, V lost 5 bases, and 8 bases had no gene match. The CDR3 loop is CASSTGTAWSTDTQYF. The DNA for the CDR3 is TGTGCCAGCAGCACCGGGACAGCTTGGAGCACAGATACGCAGTATTTT.

This clone was observed a handful of times. V usage is TRBV4-3 and J usage is TRBJ2-1; possibly TRBD1 for D (6 bases). Trimming pared 1 base from V and 10 bases from J, leaving 14 bases between. This CDR3 is 14 amino acids long. Germline CDR1 reads LGHNA; CDR2 reads YSLEER. The chain's CDR3 is CASSQASLQGEQFF. The CDR3 DNA is TGCGCCAGCAGCCAAGCTTCATTACAGGGAGAGCAGTTCTTC.

The V and J genes are TRBV30 and TRBJ1-3; the D is unclear. Trimming removed 4 bases at V and 0 bases at J, with 4 bases between. Germline CDR1 reads GTSNPN; CDR2 reads SVGIG (reference sequence). The CDR3 runs to 12 residues. CDR3: CAWTGSGNTIYF. The CDR3 region has the DNA TGTGCCTGGACCGGCTCTGGAAACACCATATATTTT.

This clone was seen a handful of times. This rearrangement joins TRBV21-1 to TRBJ2-1; the table's D call, TRBD2, has no DNA check behind it. TRBV21-1 is described as a pseudogene. This CDR3 region has 16 residues. DNA of the CDR3: TGTGCCAGCAGCCCACGGACTAGCGGGGGTTACAATGAGCAGTTCTTC. Its translation is CASSPRTSGGYNEQFF.

For the CDR3, the DNA is TGTGCCAGCAGCTCCCGGACAGGTTCCTACGAGCAGTACTTC. As protein: CASSSRTGSYEQYF. This rearrangement joins TRBV7-2 to TRBJ2-7; 7 nucleotides align to TRBD1. CDR3 size: 14 residues. The V gene end was trimmed by 4 bases and the J gene end by 1 base; junction bases not matched to a gene: 4. Germline CDR1 is SGHTA and CDR2 is FQGNSA. Variable domain in full (rest from reference TRBV7-2 and TRBJ2-7): GAGVSQSPSNKVTEKGKDVELRCDPISGHTALYWYRQSLGQGLEFLIYFQGNSAPDKSGLPSDRFSAERTGGSVSTLTIQRTQQEDSAVYLCASSSRTGSYEQYFGPGTRLTVT.

This sequence joins TRBV13 and TRBJ1-4; TRBD1 aligns across 8 bases. This CDR3 has 16 residues. The germline V gene encodes CDR1 PRHDT and CDR2 FYEKMQ (reference sequence). The trim removed 0 bases at V and 8 bases at J, leaving 8 bases unmatched. CDR3 sequence reads: CASSLGPGQGPEKLFF. The CDR3 coding sequence is TGTGCCAGCAGCTTAGGCCCCGGACAGGGCCCAGAAAAACTGTTTTTT.

The rearrangement uses TRBV19 and TRBJ2-2, with TRBD2 identical over 8 bases. The CDR3 consists of 17 residues. The junction had 9 bases not matched to a gene; V was cut back by 6 bases and J by 0 bases. Germline lookup yields CDR1 LNHDA and CDR2 SQIVND (reference sequence). The CDR3: CASRVGAGGPNTGELFF. The CDR3 bases are TGTGCCAGTAGGGTGGGCGCGGGGGGCCCGAACACCGGGGAGCTGTTTTTT.

The rearrangement uses TRBV5-1 and TRBJ2-7, with 12 positions matching TRBD1. The CDR3 is made up of 15 amino acids. V shed 4 bases, J shed 4 bases, and the junction held 6 bases outside the gene matches. Per the germline V gene, CDR1 is SGHRS and CDR2 is YFSETQ. CDR3 protein: CASSHRDRGRYEQYF. In nucleotides, the CDR3 is TGCGCCAGCAGCCACCGGGACAGGGGGCGATACGAGCAGTACTTC.

This clone was detected once. The chain has TRBV9 and TRBJ1-5; D gene unclear. This CDR3 region has 15 residues. Trimming removed 0 bases at V and 6 bases at J, with 13 bases between. Germline CDR1 and CDR2: SGDLS and YYNGEE. The CDR3 protein is CASSVGFEGIQPQHF. The CDR3 coding sequence is TGTGCCAGCAGCGTAGGGTTTGAGGGAATTCAGCCCCAGCATTTT.

In its sample, this clone was seen once. V usage is TRBV29-1 and J usage is TRBJ1-3; tentative D call: TRBD1 (5 bases). V shed 2 bases and J shed 2 bases, with 10 bases lying between them. CDR3 size: 14 residues. CDR1 and CDR2 from the germline V gene are SQVTM and ANQGSEA. CDR3 coding DNA: TGCAGCGTTGAACCGACAGACCCTGGAAACACCATATATTTT. This translates into CSVEPTDPGNTIYF.

The V gene is TRBV2, the J gene TRBJ1-2, with a weak D call TRBD1 (6 bases). The V end lost 6 bases, the J end lost 4 bases, and 12 bases lay between the germline ends. Germline V gives CDR1 SNHLY, CDR2 FYNNEI. CDR3 length: 13 residues. CDR3 sequence: CASSWDKSYGYTF. CDR3 sequence (DNA): TGTGCCAGCAGCTGGGACAAAAGCTATGGCTACACCTTC.

This clone is a singleton in its sample. The V gene is TRBV24-1, the J gene TRBJ1-6; TRBD1 matches at 10 bases. CDR1 is KGHDR and CDR2 is SFDVKD in the germline V gene. The CDR3 has 18 residues. Trimming took 4 bases from V and 4 from J; bases not matched to a gene: 9. The CDR3 loop is CATSERQGARSYNSPLHF. DNA for the CDR3: TGTGCCACCAGTGAGAGACAGGGGGCCCGATCTTATAATTCACCCCTCCACTTT.

The chain is built from TRBV5-5 and TRBJ2-7; 8 bases are a match to TRBD1. This CDR3 has 17 amino acids. Per germline, CDR1 SGHKS and CDR2 YYEKEE (reference sequence). With 0 bases clipped from V and 2 bases from J, the junction kept 10 bases outside the gene matches. Written as DNA, the CDR3 is TGTGCCAGCAGCTTGGTTGGGGTAGGACAGGGAGCCTACGAGCAGTACTTC. This encodes CASSLVGVGQGAYEQYF.

The chain combines TRBV18 with TRBJ2-7; D is perhaps TRBD1 (6 bases). CDR1 KGHSH and CDR2 LQKENI come from the germline V gene. V was shortened by 3 bases and J by 1 base, with 16 bases between the two germline ends. The CDR3 consists of 16 residues. This CDR3 reads CASSPAEGQRSYEQYF. As DNA, the CDR3 is TGTGCCAGCTCACCTGCAGAAGGACAGAGATCCTACGAGCAGTACTTC.

This clone appeared a few times. The chain uses TRBV28 and TRBJ1-2, with D perhaps matching TRBD1 (5 bases). V lost 3 bases and J lost 13, with 15 bases in between. The CDR3 spans 12 residues. CDR1 MDHEN and CDR2 SYDVKM come from the germline V gene. The CDR3 DNA follows: TGTGCCAGCAGTTTTGGGGCGGTCTCAAGCACCTTC. Translating it yields CASSFGAVSSTF.

This chain connects TRBV29-1 to TRBJ1-3; D unresolved. CDR1 and CDR2 (germline): SQVTM, ANQGSEA. The CDR3 sequence is 13 residues long. The ends were cut back, 6 bases at V and 3 bases at J, with 12 bases in the middle. CDR3 protein: CSVAYTLGNTIYF. The DNA for the CDR3 is TGCAGCGTCGCATACACCCTTGGAAACACCATATATTTT. Supplemented by reference TRBV29-1 and TRBJ1-3, the full variable domain reads SAVISQKPSRDICQRGTSLTIQCQVDSQVTMMFWYRQQPGQSLTLIATANQGSEATYESGFVIDKFPISRPNLTFSTLTVSNMSPEDSSIYLCSVAYTLGNTIYFGEGSWLTVV.

This chain joins TRBV5-4 and TRBJ2-1; 8 bases fit TRBD2. J gave up 9 bases and V 4 bases, and 12 bases lay outside the gene matches. The V gene's germline CDR1 is SGHNT and CDR2 YYREEE (reference sequence). The CDR3 length is 15 residues. This CDR3 reads CASSLAGRSQAEQFF. Written as DNA, the CDR3 is TGTGCCAGCAGCCTAGCGGGCCGCTCCCAGGCTGAGCAGTTCTTC.

The chain couples TRBV7-9 to TRBJ2-7; 12 nucleotides align to TRBD1. Germline assignment: CDR1 SEHNR and CDR2 FQNEAQ (reference sequence). The length of the CDR3 is 16 residues. V dropped 2 bases and J dropped 5; count of bases not matched to a gene: 7. The chain's CDR3 is CASSLYGTGGRHEQYF. The DNA of the CDR3 is TGTGCCAGCAGCTTATATGGGACAGGGGGCCGCCACGAGCAGTACTTC.

This clone has only a few counts. The CDR3, as DNA: TGTGCCAGCAGCGCTAGCGGGGGGTCCGGCGTCGGGGAGCTGTTTTTT. Encoded protein: CASSASGGSGVGELFF. V usage is TRBV9 and J usage is TRBJ2-2; 11 bases are shared with TRBD2. Germline-derived CDR1 and CDR2 are SGDLS and YYNGEE. The trim removed 3 bases at V and 7 bases at J, leaving 8 bases unmatched. CDR3 length equals 16 residues.

This clone is a singleton in its sample. This rearrangement joins TRBV19 to TRBJ2-7; 9 nucleotides line up with TRBD1. This CDR3 has 17 residues. Germline V gene sequence: CDR1 LNHDA, CDR2 SQIVND (reference sequence). V lost 7 bases and J lost 2; bases outside the gene matches: 15. CDR3 region: CASIPRRDRARTYEQYF. For the CDR3, the DNA is TGTGCCAGTATCCCCAGGCGGGACAGGGCTAGAACCTACGAGCAGTACTTC.

This clone was detected a few times. J is TRBJ2-7 and V is TRBV11-2, with TRBD1 matching 8 bases. The ends lost 5 bases at V and 4 bases at J; junction bases unmatched: 10. From germline, CDR1 is SGHAT and CDR2 FQNNGV. This CDR3 is built from 15 residues. The DNA for the CDR3 is TGTGCCAGCAGCCGAAACAGGGGGTCAGGTTACGAGCAGTACTTC. It is translated as CASSRNRGSGYEQYF.

This chain links TRBV5-1 with TRBJ2-7; perhaps TRBD1 as D (6 bases). V lost 3 bases and J lost 2, with 15 bases in between. CDR1 is SGHRS, CDR2 YFSETQ, per germline. The CDR3 contains 15 residues. CDR3 protein: CASSSHGTRTYEQYF. DNA of the CDR3: TGCGCCAGCAGCTCCCACGGGACACGAACCTACGAGCAGTACTTC.

The chain links TRBV25-1 to TRBJ2-1; 10 bases line up with TRBD1. CDR1 and CDR2 from the germline V gene are MGHDK and SYGVNS. The CDR3 has 15 amino acids. V lost 3 bases to trimming and J lost 8 bases; unmatched junction nucleotides: 7. Written as DNA, the CDR3 is TGTGCCAGCAGTGACCCGACAGGGGGCTATGATGAGCAGTTCTTC. Its translation is CASSDPTGGYDEQFF.

This clone was counted once. This chain joins TRBV18 and TRBJ1-5; possibly TRBD1 for D (5 bases). There are 16 residues in the CDR3. In germline, CDR1 is KGHSH, CDR2 LQKENI. V was cut by 3 bases and J by 3 bases, with 15 bases left in between. CDR3 sequence reads: CASSPQGTNTNQPQHF. DNA of the CDR3: TGTGCCAGCTCACCCCAGGGAACGAATACCAATCAGCCCCAGCATTTT.

The table lists this clone with a few counts. The rearrangement joins TRBV5-1 to TRBJ1-6; possibly TRBD1 for D (5 bases). Trimming took off 4 bases at V and 8 bases at J, with 13 bases between the two ends. Germline V gene sequence: CDR1 SGHRS, CDR2 YFSETQ. The CDR3 runs 14 residues. The CDR3 spells CASSPGGIDSPLHF. In nucleotides, the CDR3 is TGCGCCAGCAGCCCGGGGGGGATTGATTCACCCCTCCACTTT.